The sequence of this T cell receptor beta chain was determined in a study of blood T cell repertoires in COVID-19. The wider study: Whether acute or convalescent, the COVID-19 samples came from the United States, Italy and Spain.

Sequencing was performed with immunoSEQ multiplex PCR; in TCRdb, only in-frame clones are kept and a portion is missing. The sample has about 250,000 clones; roughly 87% are singletons. The V end lost 1 base, the J end lost 0 bases, and 11 bases lay between the germline ends. In germline, CDR1 is SGHTS, CDR2 YDEGEE. This CDR3 contains 16 residues. The sample was peripheral blood. The receptor's source is a man aged 18 to 30 with active or convalescent COVID-19. This rearrangement joins TRBV5-8 to TRBJ1-5; D is undetermined. CDR3 sequence: CASSLSGGASNQPQHF. CDR3 DNA sequence: TGTGCCAGCAGCTTGAGTGGAGGCGCTAGCAATCAGCCCCAGCATTTT.